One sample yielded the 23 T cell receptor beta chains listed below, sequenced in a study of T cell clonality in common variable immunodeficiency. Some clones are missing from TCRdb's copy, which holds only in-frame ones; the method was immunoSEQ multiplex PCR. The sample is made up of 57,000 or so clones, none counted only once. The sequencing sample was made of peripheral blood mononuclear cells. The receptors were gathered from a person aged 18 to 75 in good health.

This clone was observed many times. The DNA read from the CDR3 is TGTGCCAGCAGTTACTGGTCAGGGGATAGCAATCAGCCC. This gives the protein CASSYWSGDSNQP. The whole CDR3 protein is CASSYWSGDSNQPQHF. The chain carries TRBV6-2 or TRBV6-3 and TRBJ1-5; tentatively, D is TRBD1 (6 bases). The CDR3 end lies 3 residues beyond the end of the read and is filled in from the germline J gene. Germline CDR1 reads MNHEY; CDR2 reads SVGEGT. V was cut by 1 base and J by 0 bases, with 10 bases left in between. The CDR3 covers 16 residues.

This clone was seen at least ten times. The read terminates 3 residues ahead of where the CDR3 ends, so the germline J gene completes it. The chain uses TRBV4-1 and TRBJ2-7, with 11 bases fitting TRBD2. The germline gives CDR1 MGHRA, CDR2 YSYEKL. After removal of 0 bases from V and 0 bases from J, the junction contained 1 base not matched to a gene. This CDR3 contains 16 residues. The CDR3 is CASSQEGLADSYEQYF. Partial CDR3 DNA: TGCGCCAGCAGCCAAGAGGGACTAGCGGACTCCTACGAG.

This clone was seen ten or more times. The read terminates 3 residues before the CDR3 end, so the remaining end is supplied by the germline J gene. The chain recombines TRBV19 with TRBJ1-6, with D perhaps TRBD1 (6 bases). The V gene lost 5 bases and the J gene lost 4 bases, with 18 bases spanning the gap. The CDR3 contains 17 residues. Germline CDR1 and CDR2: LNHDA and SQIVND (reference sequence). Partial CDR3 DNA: TGTGCCAGTAGTCGGCAGGGGCTCCAGCGATATAATTCACCC. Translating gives CASSRQGLQRYNSP. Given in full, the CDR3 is CASSRQGLQRYNSPLHF.

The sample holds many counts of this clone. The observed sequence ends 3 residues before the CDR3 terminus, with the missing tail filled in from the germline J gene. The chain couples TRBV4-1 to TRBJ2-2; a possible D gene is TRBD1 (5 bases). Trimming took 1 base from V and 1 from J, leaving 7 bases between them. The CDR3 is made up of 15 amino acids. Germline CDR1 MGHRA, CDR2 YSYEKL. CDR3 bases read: TGCGCCAGCAGCCAAGGGGGCAAGAACACCGGGGAG. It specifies CASSQGGKNTGE. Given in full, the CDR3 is CASSQGGKNTGELFF.

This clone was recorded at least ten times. CDR3 sequence: CASSSGQGRGETQYF. CDR3 bases read: TGCGCCAGCAGCTCGGGACAGGGGAGGGGAGAGACC. J is TRBJ2-5 and V is TRBV5-1; 10 positions match TRBD1. The missing CDR3 end, 3 residues past where the read stops, is filled in from the germline J gene. Germline V gene lookup returns CDR1 SGHRS and CDR2 YFSETQ. V was clipped by 3 bases and J by 4 bases; unmatched bases: 6. CDR3 length: 15 residues.

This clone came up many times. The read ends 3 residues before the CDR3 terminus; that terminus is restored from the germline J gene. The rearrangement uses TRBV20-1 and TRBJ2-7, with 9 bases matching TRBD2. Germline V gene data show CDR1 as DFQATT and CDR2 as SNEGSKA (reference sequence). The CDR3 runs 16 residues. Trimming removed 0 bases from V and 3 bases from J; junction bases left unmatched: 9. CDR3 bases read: TGCAGTGCTAGAGATGGGGGCGGGAGGGCTGTCTACGAG. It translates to CSARDGGGRAVYE. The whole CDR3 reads CSARDGGGRAVYEQYF.

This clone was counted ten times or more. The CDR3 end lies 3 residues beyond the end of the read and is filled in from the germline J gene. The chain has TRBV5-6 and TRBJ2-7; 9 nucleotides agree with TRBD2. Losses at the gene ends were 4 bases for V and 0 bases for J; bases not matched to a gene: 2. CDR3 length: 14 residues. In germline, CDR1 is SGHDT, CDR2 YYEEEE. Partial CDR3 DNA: TGTGCCAGCAGCGCGACTAGCGGCTCCTACGAG. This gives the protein CASSATSGSYE. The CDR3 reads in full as CASSATSGSYEQYF. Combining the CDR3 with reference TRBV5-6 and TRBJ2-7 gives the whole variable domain DAGVTQSPTHLIKTRGQQVTLRCSPKSGHDTVSWYQQALGQGPQFIFQYYEEEERQRGNFPDRFSGHQFPNYSSELNVNALLLGDSALYLCASSATSGSYEQYFGPGTRLTVT.

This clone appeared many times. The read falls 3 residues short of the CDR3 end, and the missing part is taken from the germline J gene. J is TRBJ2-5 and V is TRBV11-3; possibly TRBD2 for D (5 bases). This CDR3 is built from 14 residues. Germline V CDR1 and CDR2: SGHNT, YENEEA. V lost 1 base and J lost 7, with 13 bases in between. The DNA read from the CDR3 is TGTGCCAGCAGCTTAGTAGCGCCCCCGGGGACC. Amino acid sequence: CASSLVAPPGT. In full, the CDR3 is CASSLVAPPGTQYF.

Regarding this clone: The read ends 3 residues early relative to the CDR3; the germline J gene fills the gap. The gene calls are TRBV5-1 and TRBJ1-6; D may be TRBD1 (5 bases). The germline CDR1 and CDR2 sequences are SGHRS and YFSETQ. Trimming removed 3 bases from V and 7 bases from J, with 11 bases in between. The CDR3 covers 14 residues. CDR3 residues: CASSSRVDNSPLHF. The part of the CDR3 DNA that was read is TGCGCCAGCAGCTCCAGGGTCGACAATTCACCC.

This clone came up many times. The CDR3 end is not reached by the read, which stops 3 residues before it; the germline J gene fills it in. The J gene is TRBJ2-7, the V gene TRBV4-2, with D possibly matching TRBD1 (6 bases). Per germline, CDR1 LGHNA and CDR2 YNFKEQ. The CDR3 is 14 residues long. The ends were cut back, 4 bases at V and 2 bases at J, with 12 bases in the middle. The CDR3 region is CASSLEGGAYEQYF. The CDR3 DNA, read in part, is TGTGCCAGCAGCCTCGAAGGGGGAGCCTACGAG.

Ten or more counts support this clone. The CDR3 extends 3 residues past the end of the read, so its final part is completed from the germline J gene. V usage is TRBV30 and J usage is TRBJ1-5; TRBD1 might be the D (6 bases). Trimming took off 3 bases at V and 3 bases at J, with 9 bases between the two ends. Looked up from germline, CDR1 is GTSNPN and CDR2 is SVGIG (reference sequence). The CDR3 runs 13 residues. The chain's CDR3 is CAWSQGHNQPQHF. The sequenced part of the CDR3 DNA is TGTGCCTGGAGCCAGGGGCACAATCAGCCC.

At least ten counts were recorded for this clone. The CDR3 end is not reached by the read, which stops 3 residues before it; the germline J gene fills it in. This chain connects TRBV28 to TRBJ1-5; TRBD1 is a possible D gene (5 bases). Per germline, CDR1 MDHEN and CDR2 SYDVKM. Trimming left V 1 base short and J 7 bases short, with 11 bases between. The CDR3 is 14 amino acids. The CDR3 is CASSLLGAGQPQHF. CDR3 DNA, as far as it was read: TGTGCCAGCAGTTTATTAGGGGCCGGACAGCCC.

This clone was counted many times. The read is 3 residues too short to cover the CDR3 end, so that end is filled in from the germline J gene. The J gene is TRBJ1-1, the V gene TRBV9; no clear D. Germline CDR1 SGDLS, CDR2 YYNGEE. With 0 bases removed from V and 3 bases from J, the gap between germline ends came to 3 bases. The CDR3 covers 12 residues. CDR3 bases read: TGTGCCAGCAGCGTAGTCGACACTGAA. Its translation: CASSVVDTE. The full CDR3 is CASSVVDTEAFF.

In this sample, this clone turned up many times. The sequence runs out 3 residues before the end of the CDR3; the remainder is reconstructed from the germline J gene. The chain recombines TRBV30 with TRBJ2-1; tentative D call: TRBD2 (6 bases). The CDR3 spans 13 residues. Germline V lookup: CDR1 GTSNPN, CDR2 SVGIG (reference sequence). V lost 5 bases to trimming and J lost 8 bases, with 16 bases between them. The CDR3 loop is CAWARGSRDEQFF. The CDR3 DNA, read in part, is TGTGCCTGGGCCCGGGGGAGCAGGGATGAG. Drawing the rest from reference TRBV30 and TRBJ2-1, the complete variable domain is SQTIHQWPATLVQPVGSPLSLECTVEGTSNPNLYWYRQAAGRGLQLLFYSVGIGQISSEVPQNLSASRPQDRQFILSSKKLLLSDSGFYLCAWARGSRDEQFFGPGTRLTVL.

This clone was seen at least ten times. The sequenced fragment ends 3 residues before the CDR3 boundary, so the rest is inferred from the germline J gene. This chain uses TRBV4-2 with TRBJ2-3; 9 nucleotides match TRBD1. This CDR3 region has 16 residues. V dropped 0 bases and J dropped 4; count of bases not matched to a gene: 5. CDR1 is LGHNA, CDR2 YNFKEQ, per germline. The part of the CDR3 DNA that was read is TGTGCCAGCAGCCAAGATGGGGACAGGGTTTCAGATACG. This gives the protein CASSQDGDRVSDT. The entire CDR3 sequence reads CASSQDGDRVSDTQYF.

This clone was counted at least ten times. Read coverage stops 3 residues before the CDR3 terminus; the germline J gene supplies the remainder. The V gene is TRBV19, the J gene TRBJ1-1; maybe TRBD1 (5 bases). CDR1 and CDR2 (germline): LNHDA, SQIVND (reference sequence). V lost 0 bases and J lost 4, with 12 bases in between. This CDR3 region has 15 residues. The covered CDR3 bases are TGTGCCAGTAGTATAGAGGACATATCACGCACTGAA. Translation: CASSIEDISRTE. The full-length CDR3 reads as CASSIEDISRTEAFF.

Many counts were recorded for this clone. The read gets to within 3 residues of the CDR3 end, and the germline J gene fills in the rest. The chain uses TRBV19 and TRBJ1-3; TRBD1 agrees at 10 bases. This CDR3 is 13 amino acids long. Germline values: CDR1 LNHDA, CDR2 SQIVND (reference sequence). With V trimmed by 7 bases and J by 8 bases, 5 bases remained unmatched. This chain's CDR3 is CASKDRGLDTIYF. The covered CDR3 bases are TGTGCCAGTAAGGACAGGGGGTTGGACACC. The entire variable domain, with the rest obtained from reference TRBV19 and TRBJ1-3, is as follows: DGGITQSPKYLFRKEGQNVTLSCEQNLNHDAMYWYRQDPGQGLRLIYYSQIVNDFQKGDIAEGYSVSREKKESFPLTVTSAQKNPTAFYLCASKDRGLDTIYFGEGSWLTVV.

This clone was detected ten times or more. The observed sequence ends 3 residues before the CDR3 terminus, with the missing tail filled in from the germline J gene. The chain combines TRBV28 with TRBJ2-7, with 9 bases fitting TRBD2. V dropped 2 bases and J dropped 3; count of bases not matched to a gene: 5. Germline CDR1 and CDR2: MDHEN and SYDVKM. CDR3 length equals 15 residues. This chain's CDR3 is CASSLPGTSFYEQYF. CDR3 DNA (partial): TGTGCCAGCAGTTTACCGGGGACTAGCTTCTACGAG. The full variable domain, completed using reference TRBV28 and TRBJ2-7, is DVKVTQSSRYLVKRTGEKVFLECVQDMDHENMFWYRQDPGLGLRLIYFSYDVKMKEKGDIPEGYSVSREKKERFSLILESASTNQTSMYLCASSLPGTSFYEQYFGPGTRLTVT.

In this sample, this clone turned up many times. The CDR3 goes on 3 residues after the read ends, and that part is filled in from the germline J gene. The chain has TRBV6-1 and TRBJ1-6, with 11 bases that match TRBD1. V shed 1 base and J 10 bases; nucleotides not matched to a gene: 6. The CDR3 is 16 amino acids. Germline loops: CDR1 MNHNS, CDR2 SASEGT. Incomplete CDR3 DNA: TGTGCCAGCAGTGAAGGGACAGGGGGCGCCGGCTCACCC. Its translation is CASSEGTGGAGSP. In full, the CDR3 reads CASSEGTGGAGSPLHF.

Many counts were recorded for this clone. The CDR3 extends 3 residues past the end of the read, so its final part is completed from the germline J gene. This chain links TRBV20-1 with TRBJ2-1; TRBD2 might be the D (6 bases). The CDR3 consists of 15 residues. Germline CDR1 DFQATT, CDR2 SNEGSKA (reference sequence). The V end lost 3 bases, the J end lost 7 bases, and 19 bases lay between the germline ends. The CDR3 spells CSASGGLTPGNEQFF. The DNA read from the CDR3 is TGCAGTGCTAGCGGGGGACTCACTCCAGGTAATGAG.

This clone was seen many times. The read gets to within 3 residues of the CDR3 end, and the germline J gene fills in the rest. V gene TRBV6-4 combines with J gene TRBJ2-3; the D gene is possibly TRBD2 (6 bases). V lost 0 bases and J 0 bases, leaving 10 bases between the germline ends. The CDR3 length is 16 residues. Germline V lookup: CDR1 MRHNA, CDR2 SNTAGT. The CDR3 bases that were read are TGTGCCAGCAGTGACTCCGTCGGGGGAAGCACAGATACG. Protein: CASSDSVGGSTDT. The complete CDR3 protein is CASSDSVGGSTDTQYF.

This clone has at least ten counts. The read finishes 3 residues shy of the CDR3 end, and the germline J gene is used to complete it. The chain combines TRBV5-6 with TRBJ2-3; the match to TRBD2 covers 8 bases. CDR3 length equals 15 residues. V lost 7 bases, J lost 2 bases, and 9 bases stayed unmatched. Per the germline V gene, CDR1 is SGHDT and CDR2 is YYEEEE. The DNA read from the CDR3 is TGTGCCAGCTTACTAGCGGTGTCAATCACAGATACG. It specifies CASLLAVSITDT. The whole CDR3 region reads CASLLAVSITDTQYF.

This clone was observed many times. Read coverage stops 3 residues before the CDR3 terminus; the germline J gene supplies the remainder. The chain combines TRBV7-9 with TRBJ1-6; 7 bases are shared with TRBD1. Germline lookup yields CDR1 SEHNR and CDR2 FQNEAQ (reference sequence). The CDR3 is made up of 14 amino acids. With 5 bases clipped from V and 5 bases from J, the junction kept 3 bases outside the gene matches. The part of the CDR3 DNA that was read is TGTGCCAGCAGCCGAGACAGGGATAATTCACCC. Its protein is CASSRDRDNSP. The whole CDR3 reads CASSRDRDNSPLHF.